This T cell receptor beta chain came from a study of cytomegalovirus exposure and HLA in healthy donors. The PCR had 60 Vbeta and 13 Jbeta primers. The protocol was immunoSEQ multiplex PCR, while the TCRdb copy is restricted to in-frame clones and leaves out a portion. The repertoire includes some 86,000 clones, about 72% of them detected once, and 2.1% sits in the top ten. The V end lost 3 bases, the J end lost 2 bases, and 20 bases lay between the germline ends. CDR1 is SNHLY and CDR2 is FYNNEI in the germline V gene. CDR3 length: 17 residues. Source material: PBMCs. This chain connects TRBV2 to TRBJ2-7; D might be TRBD1 (6 bases). The source is a young man in good health and CMV-seronegative. The CDR3 nucleotides are TGTGCCAGCAGTGAGGACAGCTTAGTCTTGGGGGCCTACGAGCAGTACTTC. Encoded protein: CASSEDSLVLGAYEQYF.